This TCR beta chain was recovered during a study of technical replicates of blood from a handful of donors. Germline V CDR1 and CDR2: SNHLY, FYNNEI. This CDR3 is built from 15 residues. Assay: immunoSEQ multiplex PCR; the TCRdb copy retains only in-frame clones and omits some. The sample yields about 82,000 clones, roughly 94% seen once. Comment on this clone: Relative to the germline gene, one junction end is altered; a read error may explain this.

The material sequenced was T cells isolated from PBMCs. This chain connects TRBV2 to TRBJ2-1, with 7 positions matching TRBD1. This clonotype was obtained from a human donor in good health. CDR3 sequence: CASREGTDLRHEQFF. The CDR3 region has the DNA TGTGCCAGCAGGGAAGGGACAGACTTACGCCATGAGCAGTTCTTC.